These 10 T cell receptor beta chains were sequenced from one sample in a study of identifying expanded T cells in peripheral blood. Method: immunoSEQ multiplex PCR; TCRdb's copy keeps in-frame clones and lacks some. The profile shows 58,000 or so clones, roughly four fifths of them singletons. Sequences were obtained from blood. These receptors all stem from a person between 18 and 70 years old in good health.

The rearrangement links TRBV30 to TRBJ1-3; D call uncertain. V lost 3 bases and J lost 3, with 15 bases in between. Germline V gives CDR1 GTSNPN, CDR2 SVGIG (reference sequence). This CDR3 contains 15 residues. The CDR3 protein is CAWSPSWLGGNTIYF. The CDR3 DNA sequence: TGTGCCTGGAGCCCATCGTGGCTGGGTGGAAACACCATATATTTT.

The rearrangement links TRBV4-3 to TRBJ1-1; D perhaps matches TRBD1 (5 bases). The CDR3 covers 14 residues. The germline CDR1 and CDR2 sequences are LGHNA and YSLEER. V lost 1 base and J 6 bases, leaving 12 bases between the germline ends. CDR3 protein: CASSQGNTGAEAFF. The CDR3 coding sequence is TGCGCCAGCAGCCAAGGGAATACAGGCGCTGAAGCTTTCTTT.

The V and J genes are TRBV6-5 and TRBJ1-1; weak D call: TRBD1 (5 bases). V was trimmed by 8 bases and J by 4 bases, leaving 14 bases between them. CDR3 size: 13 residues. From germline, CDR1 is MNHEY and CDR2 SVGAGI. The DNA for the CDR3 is TGTGCCAGCCTAAAAAGGGACCTCACTGAAGCTTTCTTT. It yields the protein CASLKRDLTEAFF.

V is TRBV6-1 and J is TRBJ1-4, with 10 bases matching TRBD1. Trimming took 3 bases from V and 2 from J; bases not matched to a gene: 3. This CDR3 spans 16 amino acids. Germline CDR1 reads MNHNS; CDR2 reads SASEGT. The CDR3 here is CASSERQGATNEKLFF. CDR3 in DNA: TGTGCCAGCAGTGAGAGACAGGGGGCGACTAATGAAAAACTGTTTTTT.

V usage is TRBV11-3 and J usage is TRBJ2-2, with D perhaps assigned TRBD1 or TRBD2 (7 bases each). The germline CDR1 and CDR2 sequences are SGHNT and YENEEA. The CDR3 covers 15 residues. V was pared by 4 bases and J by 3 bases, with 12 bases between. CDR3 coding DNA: TGTGCCAGCAGCTCTCAGGGGGGGCACACCGGGGAGCTGTTTTTT. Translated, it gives CASSSQGGHTGELFF.

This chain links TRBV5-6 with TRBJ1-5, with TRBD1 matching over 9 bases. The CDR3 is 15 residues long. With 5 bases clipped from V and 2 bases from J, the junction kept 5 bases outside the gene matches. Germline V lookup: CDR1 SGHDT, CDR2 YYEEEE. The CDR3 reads CASRGTGFGNQPQHF. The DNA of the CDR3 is TGTGCCAGCAGGGGGACAGGGTTCGGCAATCAGCCCCAGCATTTT.

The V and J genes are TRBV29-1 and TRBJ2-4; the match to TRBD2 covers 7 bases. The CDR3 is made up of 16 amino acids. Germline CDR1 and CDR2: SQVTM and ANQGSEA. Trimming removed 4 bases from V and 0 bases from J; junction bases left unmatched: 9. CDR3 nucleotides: TGCAGCGTTGCGTCCGGGGGGTTCATAGCCAAAAACATTCAGTACTTC. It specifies CSVASGGFIAKNIQYF.

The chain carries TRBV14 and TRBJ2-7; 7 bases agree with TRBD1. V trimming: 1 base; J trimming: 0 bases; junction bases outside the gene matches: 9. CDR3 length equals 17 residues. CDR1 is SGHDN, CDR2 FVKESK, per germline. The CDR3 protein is CASSQAPSGGSSYEQYV. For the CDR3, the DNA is TGTGCCAGCAGCCAAGCCCCATCAGGGGGAAGCTCCTACGAGCAGTACGTC.

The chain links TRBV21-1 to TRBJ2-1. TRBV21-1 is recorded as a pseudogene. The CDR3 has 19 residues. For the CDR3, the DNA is TGTGCCAGCAGCAAAATGGGAAGCCGGCCTCTGTTCTCCTACAATGAGCAGTTCTTC. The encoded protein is CASSKMGSRPLFSYNEQFF.

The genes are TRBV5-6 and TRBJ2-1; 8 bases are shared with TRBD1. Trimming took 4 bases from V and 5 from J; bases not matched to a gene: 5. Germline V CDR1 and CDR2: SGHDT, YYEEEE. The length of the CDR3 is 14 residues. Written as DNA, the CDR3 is TGTGCCAGCAGCCTAACGGGACAGGACAATGAGCAGTTCTTC. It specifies CASSLTGQDNEQFF. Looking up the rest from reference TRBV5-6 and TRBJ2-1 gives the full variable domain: DAGVTQSPTHLIKTRGQQVTLRCSPKSGHDTVSWYQQALGQGPQFIFQYYEEEERQRGNFPDRFSGHQFPNYSSELNVNALLLGDSALYLCASSLTGQDNEQFFGPGTRLTVL.